This is a list of T cell receptor beta chains from one sample in a study of blood T cell repertoires in COVID-19. Repertoires were generated with immunoSEQ multiplex PCR, while TCRdb's copy carries only in-frame clones and drops some. The sample includes around 370,000 clones, 88% of them seen just once. The sample taken for sequencing was peripheral blood. These receptors were collected from a woman between 70 and 85 years old with COVID-19, enrolled during active disease. The conserved cysteine and the conserved F or W are not part of the CDR3 here. Fields, in order: V gene, J gene, CDR3 protein.

v_call: TRBV7-9
j_call: TRBJ2-7
cdr3_aa: ASSLTGYEQY

v_call: TRBV28
j_call: TRBJ1-2
cdr3_aa: ASSTSGTGGYGYT

v_call: TRBV30
j_call: TRBJ1-4
cdr3_aa: AWSLYYRLGGEKLF

v_call: TRBV12-5
j_call: TRBJ1-3
cdr3_aa: ASGTSLSSGNTIY

v_call: TRBV11-2
j_call: TRBJ2-3
cdr3_aa: ASSLVVLAESDTQY

v_call: TRBV24-1
j_call: TRBJ1-2
cdr3_aa: ATSEPGGGGYT

v_call: TRBV11-2
j_call: TRBJ2-7
cdr3_aa: ASSTRTGTGDEQY

v_call: TRBV28
j_call: TRBJ1-3
cdr3_aa: ASSFNRIPIY

v_call: TRBV7-9
j_call: TRBJ2-1
cdr3_aa: ASSPTGTGSSYNEQF

v_call: TRBV24-1
j_call: TRBJ1-5
cdr3_aa: ATSGGFANQPQH